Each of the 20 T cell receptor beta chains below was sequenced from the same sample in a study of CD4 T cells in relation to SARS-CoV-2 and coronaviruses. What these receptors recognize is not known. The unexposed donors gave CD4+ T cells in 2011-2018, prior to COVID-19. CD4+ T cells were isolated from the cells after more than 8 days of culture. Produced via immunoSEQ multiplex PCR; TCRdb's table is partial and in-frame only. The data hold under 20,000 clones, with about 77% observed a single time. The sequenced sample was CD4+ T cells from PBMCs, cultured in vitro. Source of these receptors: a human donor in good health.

CDR3 bases: TGTGCCAGCTCACCCGGGACAGGAGAAGGAAACACCATATATTTT. It translates to CASSPGTGEGNTIYF. This chain uses TRBV18 with TRBJ1-3; the match to TRBD1 covers 8 bases. This CDR3 has 15 residues. The ends lost 3 bases at V and 4 bases at J; junction bases unmatched: 5. The germline V gene has CDR1 KGHSH and CDR2 LQKENI.

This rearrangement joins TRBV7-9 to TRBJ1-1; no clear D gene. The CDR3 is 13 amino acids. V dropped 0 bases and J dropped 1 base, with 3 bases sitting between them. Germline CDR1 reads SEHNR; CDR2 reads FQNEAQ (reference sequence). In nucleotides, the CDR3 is TGTGCCAGCAGCTTAGCAGGGAACACTGAAGCTTTCTTT. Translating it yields CASSLAGNTEAFF.

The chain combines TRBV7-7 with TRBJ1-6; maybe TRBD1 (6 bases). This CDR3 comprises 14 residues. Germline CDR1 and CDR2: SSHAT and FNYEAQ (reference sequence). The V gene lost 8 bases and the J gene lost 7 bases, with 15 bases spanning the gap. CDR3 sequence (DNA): TGTGCCAGCGGGGGCGGGACCCTGAATTCACCCCTCCACTTT. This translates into CASGGGTLNSPLHF. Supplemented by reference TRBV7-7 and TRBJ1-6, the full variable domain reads GAGVSQSPRYKVTKRGQDVTLRCDPISSHATLYWYQQALGQGPEFLTYFNYEAQPDKSGLPSDRFSAERPEGSISTLTIQRTEQRDSAMYRCASGGGTLNSPLHFGNGTRLTVT.

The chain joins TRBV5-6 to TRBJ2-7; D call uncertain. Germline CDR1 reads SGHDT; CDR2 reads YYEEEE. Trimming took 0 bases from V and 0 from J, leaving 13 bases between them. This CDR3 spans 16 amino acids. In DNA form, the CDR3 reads TGTGCCAGCAGCTTGGTTCGGGCGACACACTCCTACGAGCAGTACTTC. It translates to CASSLVRATHSYEQYF. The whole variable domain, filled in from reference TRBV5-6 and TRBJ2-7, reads DAGVTQSPTHLIKTRGQQVTLRCSPKSGHDTVSWYQQALGQGPQFIFQYYEEEERQRGNFPDRFSGHQFPNYSSELNVNALLLGDSALYLCASSLVRATHSYEQYFGPGTRLTVT.

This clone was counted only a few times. The CDR3 sequence: CASTPDTDEQYF. CDR3 coding DNA: TGCGCCAGCACACCTGACACGGACGAGCAGTACTTC. The J gene is TRBJ2-7, the V gene TRBV23-1; D not resolved. TRBV23-1 is an ORF; its function is uncertain. This CDR3 has 12 residues. With 7 bases removed from V and 5 bases from J, the gap between germline ends came to 12 bases.

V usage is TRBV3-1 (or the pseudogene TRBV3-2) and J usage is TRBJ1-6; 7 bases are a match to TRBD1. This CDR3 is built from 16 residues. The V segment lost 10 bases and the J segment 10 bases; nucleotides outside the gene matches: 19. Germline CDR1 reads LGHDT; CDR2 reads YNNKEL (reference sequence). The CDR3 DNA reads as TGTGCCACCGGAACCGCTAGACTGGGACAGAACTCACCCCTCCACTTT. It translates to CATGTARLGQNSPLHF.

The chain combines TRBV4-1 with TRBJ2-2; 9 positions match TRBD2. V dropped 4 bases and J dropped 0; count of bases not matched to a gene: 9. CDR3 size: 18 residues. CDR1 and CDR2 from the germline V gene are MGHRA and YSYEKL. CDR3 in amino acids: CASSPPTGLATNTGELFF. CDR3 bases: TGCGCCAGCAGCCCCCCAACCGGACTAGCGACGAACACCGGGGAGCTGTTTTTT.

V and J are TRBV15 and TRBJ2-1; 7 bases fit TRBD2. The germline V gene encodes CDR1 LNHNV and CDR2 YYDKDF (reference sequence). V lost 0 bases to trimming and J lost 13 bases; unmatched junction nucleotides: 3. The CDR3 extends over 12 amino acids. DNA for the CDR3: TGTGCCACCAGCAGAGAAGCGGGGTTACAGTTCTTC. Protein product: CATSREAGLQFF. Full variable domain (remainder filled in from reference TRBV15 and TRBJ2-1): DAMVIQNPRYQVTQFGKPVTLSCSQTLNHNVMYWYQQKSSQAPKLLFHYYDKDFNNEADTPDNFQSRRPNTSFCFLDIRSPGLGDTAMYLCATSREAGLQFFGPGTRLTVL.

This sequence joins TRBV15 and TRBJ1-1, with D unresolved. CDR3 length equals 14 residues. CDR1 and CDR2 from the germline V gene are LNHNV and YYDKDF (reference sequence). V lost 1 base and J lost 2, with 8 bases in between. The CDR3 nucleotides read TGTGCCACCAGCAGAGGAGGGTCCAACACTGAAGCTTTCTTT. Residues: CATSRGGSNTEAFF.

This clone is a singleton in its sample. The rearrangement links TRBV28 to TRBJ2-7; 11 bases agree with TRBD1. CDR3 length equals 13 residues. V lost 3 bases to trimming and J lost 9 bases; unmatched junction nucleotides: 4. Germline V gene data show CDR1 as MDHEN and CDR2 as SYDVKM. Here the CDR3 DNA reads TGTGCCAGCAGTTTCGGGACAGGGGGAGGGCAGTACTTC. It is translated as CASSFGTGGGQYF. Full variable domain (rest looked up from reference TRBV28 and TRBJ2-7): DVKVTQSSRYLVKRTGEKVFLECVQDMDHENMFWYRQDPGLGLRLIYFSYDVKMKEKGDIPEGYSVSREKKERFSLILESASTNQTSMYLCASSFGTGGGQYFGPGTRLTVT.

The CDR3 sequence is CASSFTGGQTYEQYF. CDR3 bases: TGTGCCAGCAGTTTTACGGGGGGTCAGACCTACGAGCAGTACTTC. The chain carries TRBV28 and TRBJ2-7, with 7 bases lining up with TRBD2. CDR3 length: 15 residues. After removal of 3 bases from V and 2 bases from J, the junction contained 7 bases not matched to a gene. Per the germline V gene, CDR1 is MDHEN and CDR2 is SYDVKM.

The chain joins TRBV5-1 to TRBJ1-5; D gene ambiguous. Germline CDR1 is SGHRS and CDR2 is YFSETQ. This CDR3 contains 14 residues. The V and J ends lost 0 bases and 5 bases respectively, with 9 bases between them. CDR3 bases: TGCGCCAGCAGCTTGGAGTCAAGCGATCAGCCCCAGCATTTT. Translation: CASSLESSDQPQHF.

The CDR3 loop is CATSRVGQADEQYF. As DNA, the CDR3 is TGTGCCACCAGCAGAGTCGGGCAGGCGGACGAGCAGTACTTC. The gene calls are TRBV15 and TRBJ2-7; the D is unclear. Germline lookup yields CDR1 LNHNV and CDR2 YYDKDF (reference sequence). V was trimmed by 1 base and J by 5 bases, leaving 12 bases between them. The CDR3 is made up of 14 amino acids.

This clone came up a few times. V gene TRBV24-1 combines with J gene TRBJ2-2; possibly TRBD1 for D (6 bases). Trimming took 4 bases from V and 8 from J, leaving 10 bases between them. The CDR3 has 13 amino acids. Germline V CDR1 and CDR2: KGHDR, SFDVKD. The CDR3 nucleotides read TGTGCCACCAGTGACCGGACAGTGGGGGAGCTGTTTTTT. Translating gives CATSDRTVGELFF.

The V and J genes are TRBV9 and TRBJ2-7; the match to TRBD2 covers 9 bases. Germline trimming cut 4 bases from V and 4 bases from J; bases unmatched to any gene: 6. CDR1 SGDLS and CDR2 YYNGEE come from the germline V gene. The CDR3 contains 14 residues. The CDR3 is CASSRGRDVYEQYF. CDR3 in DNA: TGTGCCAGCAGCCGCGGGAGGGACGTATACGAGCAGTACTTC.

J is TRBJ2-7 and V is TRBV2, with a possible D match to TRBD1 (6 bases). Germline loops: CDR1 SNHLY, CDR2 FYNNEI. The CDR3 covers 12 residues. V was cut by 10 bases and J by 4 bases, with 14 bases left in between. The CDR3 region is CAIRQAEYEQYF. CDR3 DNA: TGTGCCATTAGACAGGCGGAGTACGAGCAGTACTTC. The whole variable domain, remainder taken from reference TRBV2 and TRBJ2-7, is EPEVTQTPSHQVTQMGQEVILRCVPISNHLYFYWYRQILGQKVEFLVSFYNNEISEKSEIFDDQFSVERPDGSNFTLKIRSTKLEDSAMYFCAIRQAEYEQYFGPGTRLTVT.

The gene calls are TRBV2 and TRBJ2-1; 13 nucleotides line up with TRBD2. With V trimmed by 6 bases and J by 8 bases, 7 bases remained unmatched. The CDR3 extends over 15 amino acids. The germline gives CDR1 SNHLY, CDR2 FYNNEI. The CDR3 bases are TGTGCCAGCAGACGTGGACTAGCGGGAGTCGATGAGCAGTTCTTC. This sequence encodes CASRRGLAGVDEQFF.

CDR3 in amino acids: CASSQPVSGRWETQYF. In DNA, the CDR3 is TGTGCCAGCAGCCAGCCGGTTAGCGGGAGGTGGGAGACCCAGTACTTC. The chain carries TRBV4-2 and TRBJ2-5; TRBD2 matches at 10 bases. J was trimmed by 5 bases and V by 3 bases; bases with no gene match: 9. CDR3 length: 16 residues. Germline lookup yields CDR1 LGHNA and CDR2 YNFKEQ.

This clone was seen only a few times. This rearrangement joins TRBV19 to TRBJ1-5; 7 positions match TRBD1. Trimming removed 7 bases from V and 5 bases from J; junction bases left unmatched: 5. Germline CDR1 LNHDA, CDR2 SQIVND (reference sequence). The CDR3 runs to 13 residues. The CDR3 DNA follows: TGTGCCAGTAAACAGGGGCCGCATCAGCCCCAGCATTTT. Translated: CASKQGPHQPQHF.

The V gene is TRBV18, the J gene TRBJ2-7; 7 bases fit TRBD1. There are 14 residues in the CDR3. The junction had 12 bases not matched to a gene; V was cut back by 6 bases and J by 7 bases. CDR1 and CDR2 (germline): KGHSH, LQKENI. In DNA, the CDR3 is TGTGCCAGCTCGCTAACTACAGGGGATGGGGAGCAGTACTTC. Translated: CASSLTTGDGEQYF. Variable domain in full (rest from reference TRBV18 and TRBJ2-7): NAGVMQNPRHLVRRRGQEARLRCSPMKGHSHVYWYRQLPEEGLKFMVYLQKENIIDESGMPKERFSAEFPKEGPSILRIQQVVRGDSAAYFCASSLTTGDGEQYFGPGTRLTVT.